This TCR beta chain was sequenced in a study of T cells in localized non-small cell lung cancer. TCRdb keeps only in-frame clones here, not all; method: immunoSEQ multiplex PCR. Among tens of thousands of clones listed, roughly 89% were seen once. The CDR3 consists of 13 residues. V was clipped by 2 bases and J by 8 bases; unmatched bases: 4. CDR1 is SGHNT and CDR2 is YYREEE in the germline V gene (reference sequence). The sequences come from peripheral blood, collected before any cancer treatment. V is TRBV5-4 and J is TRBJ2-1; 7 positions agree with TRBD1. The TCR comes from a man between 40 and 75 years old with stage I squamous cell lung carcinoma. CDR3 DNA sequence: TGTGCCAGCAGCTTCACAGGGGAAGATGAGCAGTTCTTC. It translates to CASSFTGEDEQFF.